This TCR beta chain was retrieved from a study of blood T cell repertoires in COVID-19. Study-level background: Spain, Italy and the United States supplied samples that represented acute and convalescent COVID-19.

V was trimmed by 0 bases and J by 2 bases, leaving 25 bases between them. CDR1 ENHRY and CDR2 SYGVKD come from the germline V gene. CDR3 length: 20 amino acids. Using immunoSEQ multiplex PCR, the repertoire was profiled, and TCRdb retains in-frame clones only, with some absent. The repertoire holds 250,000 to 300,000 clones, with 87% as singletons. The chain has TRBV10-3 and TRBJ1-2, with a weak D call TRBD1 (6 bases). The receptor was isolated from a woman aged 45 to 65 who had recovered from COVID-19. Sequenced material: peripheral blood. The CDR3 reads CAISESIVFRGDTGNYGYTF. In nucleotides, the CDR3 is TGTGCCATCAGTGAGTCGATAGTATTCAGAGGGGACACTGGAAACTATGGCTACACCTTC.